Listed here are 4 T cell receptor beta chains from one sample, sequenced in a study of T-cell memory formation after mild COVID-19. Each CDR3 protein is one row after TCRdb ran MiXCR on the 5' RACE reads. Of more than 400,000 distinct CDR3 sequences in the sample, roughly 20% were seen once. The sequencing sample was made of PBMCs or a T cell subset sorted from them (not recorded which). These receptors were collected from an adult woman who had mild COVID-19 (a few samples of this study predate the infection). Cell type and time point are not known.

This clonotype was recorded many times. The chain employs TRBV7-2 and TRBJ2-1; weak D call: TRBD2 (6 bases). CDR3 length: 15 residues. V was cut by 6 bases and J by 3 bases, with 15 bases left in between. The germline V gene has CDR1 SGHTA and CDR2 FQGNSA. For the CDR3, the DNA is TGTGCCAGCAGTCCCACGGGGGACCGCTACAATGAGCAGTTCTTC. Its translation is CASSPTGDRYNEQFF. The full variable domain, completed using reference TRBV7-2 and TRBJ2-1, is GAGVSQSPSNKVTEKGKDVELRCDPISGHTALYWYRQSLGQGLEFLIYFQGNSAPDKSGLPSDRFSAERTGGSVSTLTIQRTQQEDSAVYLCASSPTGDRYNEQFFGPGTRLTVL.

This clonotype has ten or more counts. The chain joins TRBV5-1 to TRBJ1-3; possibly TRBD1 for D (5 bases). Germline V lookup: CDR1 SGHRS, CDR2 YFSETQ. The CDR3 runs to 14 residues. The germline V and J ends were trimmed by 3 bases and 9 bases, with 16 bases remaining between them. The CDR3 nucleotides are TGCGCCAGCAGCTACCGGGCCAAAGGGGCCACCATATATTTT. This translates into CASSYRAKGATIYF. The full variable domain, its missing parts supplied by reference TRBV5-1 and TRBJ1-3, is KAGVTQTPRYLIKTRGQQVTLSCSPISGHRSVSWYQQTPGQGLQFLFEYFSETQRNKGNFPGRFSGRQFSNSRSEMNVSTLELGDSALYLCASSYRAKGATIYFGEGSWLTVV.

This clonotype showed up just a few times. The chain combines TRBV11-2 with TRBJ2-7, with 12 bases aligning to TRBD1. The V segment lost 0 bases and the J segment 4 bases; nucleotides outside the gene matches: 7. The germline V gene has CDR1 SGHAT and CDR2 FQNNGV. The CDR3 is 17 amino acids. The CDR3, as DNA: TGTGCCAGCAGCTTAGATGTGGGGACAGGGGGCTGGTACGAGCAGTACTTC. This codes for CASSLDVGTGGWYEQYF.

This clonotype was detected only a few times. The chain couples TRBV12-3 or TRBV12-4 to TRBJ2-3; no reliable D call. V lost 3 bases to trimming and J lost 8 bases, with 12 bases between them. The CDR3 sequence is 13 residues long. CDR3 coding DNA: TGTGCCAGCAGTTTGCGCCTGGGCGGTACGCAGTATTTT. This codes for CASSLRLGGTQYF.